The text below deals with one TCR beta chain. Its antigen is unknown. The cohort was made up of 666 healthy bone marrow donors. All cohort members were sampled while nominally healthy, although unrecorded immune exposures were likely present. The donor was CMV seronegative and was included in the group of over 300 seronegative cohort members. Each donor provided a peripheral blood sample, and peripheral blood mononuclear cells were used for TCR beta sequencing. The Qiagen DNeasy Blood Extraction Kit was used to extract genomic DNA from the blood cell samples. The sample belongs to a study of cytomegalovirus exposure and HLA in healthy donors (dated by TCRdb to 2016 to 2017). With regard to the full study: In an earlier analysis of approximately 640 of the donors, 276 Gb of sequence data and 95 million to 130 million unique TCR beta sequences from about 190 million T cells were reported. Donor age, sex, ethnicity and CMV serostatus were compiled alongside the repertoire data. Several DR-DQ haplotypes were treated as single units for association and clustering because of strong linkage in the cohort. Rather than using new phenotypic data, the later analysis identified candidate immune exposures from TCR beta sequences and from how often those sequences occurred across donors. An earlier analysis of several hundred of the donors applied high-throughput TCR beta sequencing to assess whether each TCR beta V gene segment acted as functional or pseudogenic. Every repertoire in the discovery cohort had been generated on one and the same sequencing platform. In addition to the first cohort of several hundred subjects, a separate validation cohort of 100 to 150 different subjects was used. The study aimed to test whether signatures of past pathogen exposure could be identified by cataloging public T cell receptors. To study patterns of TCR occurrence, a later analysis re-analyzed previously published TCR beta repertoires from 500 to 850 donors and added high-resolution HLA genotyping. An early release covering more than 500 HLA-typed donors comprised about 290 gigabases of sequencing data and 65 million to 100 million unique TCR sequences. Of the 398 genotyped donors, over 65% fell in the genetic ancestry cluster associated with self-reported Caucasian donors. Using immunosequencing, the study profiled T cell repertoires from 666 subjects and related those repertoires to cytomegalovirus serostatus. To predict cytomegalovirus infection status, the study combined high-throughput TCR immunosequencing, statistical association of individual TCRs with disease status, and machine learning. Typing coverage varied by locus: roughly 620-640 donors for A, B, C, DRB1 and DQB1; more than 500 for DQA1; more than 600 for DPA1; fewer than 480 for DPB1. Class I and class II HLA loci were covered by the typing at four-digit resolution. On average, roughly 240,000 unique TCR beta nucleotide sequences were sequenced per donor among 398 genotyped donors of the cohort, with about 17% of those sequences being non-productive. Genome-wide SNP genotypes for about 65% of the 666 donors were used in a later genetic analysis, which treated that subset as a discovery cohort.

Results the study describes overall, beyond this receptor: CMV serostatus was the only immune exposure information available for the cohort. The authors suggested that the approach could potentially be generalized to other disease states and immunological phenotypes. Linkage disequilibrium might explain the correlated functional status among segregating V segments, but an unknown experimental factor could not be excluded. Assigning TCR associations to individual alleles was difficult when HLA alleles, especially DR and DQ, strongly co-occurred. In a later analysis, HLA-associated TCR beta chains were found to be more clonally expanded and to have lower generation probabilities than equally common non-associated chains. The cohort was sequenced for TCR beta chains only, and without alpha or paired-chain data the features that could be detected were limited. In an earlier analysis of more than 500 of the donors, most TCR beta V segments appeared in productive rearrangements about 87% or about 30% of the time, broadly matching IMGT annotations. Specific HLA alleles were associated with 15,000 to 20,000 TCR beta sequences at a false discovery rate of 0.05 in a later analysis. Cytomegalovirus status was reported to be diagnosed by the classifier with high specificity and sensitivity in both the original and validation cohorts. In a later analysis, TCR association rates were found to vary across HLA loci, with the most associated TCRs seen for DRB1 alleles and the fewest for HLA-C alleles. Because HLA typing was missing for some donors at each locus, association tests included only the typed subset. The earlier analysis of 587 of the donors excluded seventeen rarely observed V segments, including chromosome 9 orphons, because counts were too low. A later genetic analysis associated a missense DCLRE1C variant with V-gene and J-gene trimming of TCR beta chains, and an independent cohort replicated the association. Some IMGT-functional V segments, including TRBV6-2 and TRBV6-3, could not be told apart with the 87-base-pair reads, so those segments were excluded. A later analysis found that most CMV-associated TCR beta chains appeared HLA-restricted, with HLA associations seemingly driven largely by CMV exposure. In vitro tests confirmed that three of the cytomegalovirus-associated TCR beta chains recognize cytomegalovirus antigens. In a later analysis, several top co-occurrence clusters were reported to appear linked to parvovirus B19, influenza, CMV and Epstein-Barr virus. The sequencing pipeline was judged likely to have produced a cluster of highly shared sequence variants as a technical artifact. Sequencing depth was assumed to be roughly uniform across donors in the presence/absence analyses, though that assumption may not hold. A further reported finding was that TCR beta sequences accurately predicted the HLA-A and HLA-B alleles for most subjects in the first cohort. The study gave a list of under 200 TCR beta chains associated with cytomegalovirus. According to a later genetic analysis, donors in an Asian-associated ancestry cluster had fewer N-insertions in productive TCRs than the approximately 610-donor mean. Most TCR sequences were seen in very few donors, while some public TCRs were found in many individuals.

Receptors were amplified or captured by the immunoSEQ multiplex PCR assay. For the multiplex PCR, a mixture combining 60 forward primers for TCR Vbeta segments and 13 reverse primers for TCR Jbeta segments was used. The CDR3 region of rearranged TCR beta genes was amplified from genomic DNA with a multiplex PCR assay. The Illumina HiSeq System was used to sequence the amplified TCR beta libraries as 87-base-pair reads. The original pipeline was this. A later analysis counted about 80 million unique TCR beta chains across the 700 or so repertoires, and some 11 million of these chains were shared by at least two donors. Raw reads were error-corrected and collapsed into unique sequences with a nearest-neighbor algorithm that merged closely related sequences to remove PCR and sequencing errors. Alignment of CDR3 sequences to IMGT reference sequences was used to assign V, D and J gene segments. For a sequence to be retained, a match of at least six nucleotides to both a V gene segment and a J gene segment was required. A rearrangement counted as productive if the CDR3 had no stop codons and remained in frame with V and J, and every other rearrangement counted as non-productive. CDR3 was defined by IMGT convention, running from the second conserved V-encoded cysteine to the conserved J-encoded phenylalanine. Sequences without an unambiguous match to a single V gene segment were excluded from the earlier analysis of over 500 of the donors. An earlier analysis of 587 of the donors classified V segments as functional when productive rearrangements were above 56.7% and as segregating when the standard deviation between donors was above 5%. To diagnose cytomegalovirus status from the catalog of TCR beta chain sequences, a statistical classification framework was built. In a later analysis, TCR nucleotide sequences were compared against IMGT/GENE-DB human TR gene sequences so that V and J genes could be assigned. Using the TCRdist pipeline, a later analysis assigned CDR3 sequences along with most-parsimonious VDJ recombination scenarios. A later analysis defined each TCR beta chain by its CDR3 amino acid sequence plus V-gene family, and excluded reads lacking a unique V-gene family. A later analysis removed 450 to 600 highly shared, low-generation-probability nucleotide sequences to deal with suspected cross-contamination and a sequencing artifact. A later analysis calculated a clonal expansion index for each public chain from normalized within-repertoire ranks of inferred template counts. In a later analysis, generation probabilities were computed with a VDJ recombination model fitted to out-of-frame rearrangements, and the resulting probabilities were checked against IGoR. Hypergeometric tests were used in a later analysis to score TCR-TCR, TCR-HLA and TCR-CMV co-occurrence, with a repertoire-size bias correction applied to the TCR pairs. A later analysis estimated false discovery rates by permuting HLA or CMV assignments 20 times. In a later analysis, co-occurring TCRs were grouped with DBSCAN, and TCRdist sequence similarity was added when clustering was performed within HLA-allele-positive subsets. Repertoires with fewer than 30,000 or more than 120,000 public chains were left out of co-occurrence clustering, as were four to six repertoires with anomalous nucleotide sharing. TCRdb limited this immuneACCESS table to in-frame rearrangements with V and J called. A share of clones is missing; checked studies link under half to unresolved V genes, and the rest is unexplained. V, J and clone size were drawn from that table, and D and trimming were deduced from the DNA. This sample's listing comprises roughly 60,000 clones. Around 4.2% of the sample is in the top ten clones.

Reading from cysteine to phenylalanine, the CDR3 counts 11 amino acids. Only CDR3 DNA remains: 33 bases, in frame from the first base. The germline V gene (reference sequence) supplies CDR1 GTSNPN and CDR2 SVGIG. Trimming costs V 2 bases and J 4 bases, and their ends lie 6 bases apart. The sample consisted of PBMCs. This TCR derives from a male donor in good health and CMV-seronegative. This chain joins TRBV30 to TRBJ2-7, with no confidently assigned D gene. The CDR3 loop reads CAWSPRYEQYF. The base sequence is TGTGCCTGGAGTCCGCGGTACGAGCAGTACTTC.